This T cell receptor beta chain is drawn from a study of shared clonotypes between healthy human individuals. Regarding the study as a whole: The sampled material consisted only of blood, and tissue repertoires are likely to differ.

A word on this clone: Its matching antigen is unknown.

The assay was immunoSEQ multiplex PCR, and TCRdb's table has in-frame clones only and misses some. The table records around 620,000 clones, approximately 95% of them present only once. Naive CD8 isolation took CD45RO-negative cells positively selected for CCR7 and excluded terminally differentiated effector memory CD45RA+ cells. The receptor was isolated from a woman aged 30 to 39 in good health. The sample taken for sequencing was naive CD8+ T cells sorted from blood.

CDR3 sequence (DNA): TGCGCCAGCAGTGTTGGGCAGACCTATGGCTACACCTTC. It codes for CASSVGQTYGYTF. The V call is TRBV5-1, the J call TRBJ1-2; D is unclear. V shed 5 bases and J shed 4 bases, with 12 bases lying between them. The CDR3 runs to 13 residues. Germline CDR1 reads SGHRS; CDR2 reads YFSETQ.